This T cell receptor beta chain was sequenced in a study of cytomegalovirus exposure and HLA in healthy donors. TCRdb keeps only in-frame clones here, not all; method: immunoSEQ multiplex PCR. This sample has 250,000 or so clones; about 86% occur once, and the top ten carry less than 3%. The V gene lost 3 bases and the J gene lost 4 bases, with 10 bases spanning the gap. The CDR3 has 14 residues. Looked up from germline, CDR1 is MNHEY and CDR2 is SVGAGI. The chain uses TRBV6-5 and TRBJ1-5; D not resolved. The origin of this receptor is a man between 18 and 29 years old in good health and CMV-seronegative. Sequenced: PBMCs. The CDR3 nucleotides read TGTGCCAGCAGTTATTTCTCCTCTAATCAGCCCCAGCATTTT. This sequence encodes CASSYFSSNQPQHF.